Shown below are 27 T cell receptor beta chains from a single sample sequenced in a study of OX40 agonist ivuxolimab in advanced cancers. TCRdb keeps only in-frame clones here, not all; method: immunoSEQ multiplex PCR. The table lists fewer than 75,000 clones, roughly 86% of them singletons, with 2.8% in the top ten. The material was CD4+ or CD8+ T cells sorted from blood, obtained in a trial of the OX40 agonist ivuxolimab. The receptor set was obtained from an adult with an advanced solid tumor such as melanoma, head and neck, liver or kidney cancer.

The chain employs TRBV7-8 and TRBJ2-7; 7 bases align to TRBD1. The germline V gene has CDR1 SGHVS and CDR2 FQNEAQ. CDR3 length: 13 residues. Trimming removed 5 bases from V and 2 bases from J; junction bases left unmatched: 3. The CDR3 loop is CASSRDRTYEQYF. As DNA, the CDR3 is TGTGCCAGCAGCCGGGACAGAACCTACGAGCAGTACTTC. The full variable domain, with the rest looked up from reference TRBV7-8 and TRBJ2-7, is GAGVSQSPRYKVAKRGQDVALRCDPISGHVSLFWYQQALGQGPEFLTYFQNEAQLDKSGLPSDRFFAERPEGSVSTLKIQRTQQEDSAVYLCASSRDRTYEQYFGPGTRLTVT.

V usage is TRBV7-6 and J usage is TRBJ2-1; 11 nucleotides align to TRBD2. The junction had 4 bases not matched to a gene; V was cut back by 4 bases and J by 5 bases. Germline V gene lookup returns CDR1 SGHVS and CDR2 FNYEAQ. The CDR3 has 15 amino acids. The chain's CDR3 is CASSSGTSGNNEQFF. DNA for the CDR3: TGTGCCAGCAGCTCCGGGACTAGCGGTAACAATGAGCAGTTCTTC. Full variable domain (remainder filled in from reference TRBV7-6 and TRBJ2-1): GAGVSQSPRYKVTKRGQDVALRCDPISGHVSLYWYRQALGQGPEFLTYFNYEAQQDKSGLPNDRFSAERPEGSISTLTIQRTEQRDSAMYRCASSSGTSGNNEQFFGPGTRLTVL.

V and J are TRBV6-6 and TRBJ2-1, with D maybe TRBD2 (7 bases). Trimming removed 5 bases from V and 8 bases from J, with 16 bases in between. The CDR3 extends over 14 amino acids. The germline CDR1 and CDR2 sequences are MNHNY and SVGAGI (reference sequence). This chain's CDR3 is CASSLTGEGDEQFF. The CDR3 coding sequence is TGTGCCAGCAGTCTAACGGGGGAGGGGGATGAGCAGTTCTTC.

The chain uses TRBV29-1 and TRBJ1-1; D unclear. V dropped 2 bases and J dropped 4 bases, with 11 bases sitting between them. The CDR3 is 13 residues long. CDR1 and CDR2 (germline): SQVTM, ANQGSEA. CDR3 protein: CSVEFIEATEAFF. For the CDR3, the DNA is TGCAGCGTTGAATTTATAGAGGCCACTGAAGCTTTCTTT.

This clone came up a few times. CDR3 nucleotide sequence: TGTGCCAGCAGCTTTAGTTTTTTTGGACAGGGGGAGTTCTTC. This encodes CASSFSFFGQGEFF. The chain carries TRBV5-6 and TRBJ2-1; 10 bases agree with TRBD1. V lost 2 bases to trimming and J lost 14 bases; unmatched junction nucleotides: 10. Germline V gene data show CDR1 as SGHDT and CDR2 as YYEEEE. The CDR3 sequence is 14 residues long.

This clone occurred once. The DNA for the CDR3 is TGTGCCAGCAGCTTAGGTTTATCTGAAGCTTTCTTT. This translates into CASSLGLSEAFF. This chain joins TRBV11-1 and TRBJ1-1; D uncertain. Germline V gene lookup returns CDR1 SGHAT and CDR2 FQDESV (reference sequence). The CDR3 covers 12 residues. V lost 1 base, J lost 6 bases, and 6 bases lay in between.

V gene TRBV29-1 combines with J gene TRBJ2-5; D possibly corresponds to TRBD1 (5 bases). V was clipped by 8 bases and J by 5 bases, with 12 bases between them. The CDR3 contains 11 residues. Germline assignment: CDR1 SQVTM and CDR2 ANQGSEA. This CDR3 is CSIQGLETQYF. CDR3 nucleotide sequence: TGCAGCATTCAGGGATTGGAGACCCAGTACTTC.

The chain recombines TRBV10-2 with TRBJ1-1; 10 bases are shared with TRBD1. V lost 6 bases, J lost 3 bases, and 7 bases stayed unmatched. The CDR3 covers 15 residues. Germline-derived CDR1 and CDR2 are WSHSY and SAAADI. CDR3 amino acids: CASRKAGTGDTEAFF. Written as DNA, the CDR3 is TGCGCCAGCAGGAAAGCCGGGACAGGGGACACTGAAGCTTTCTTT.

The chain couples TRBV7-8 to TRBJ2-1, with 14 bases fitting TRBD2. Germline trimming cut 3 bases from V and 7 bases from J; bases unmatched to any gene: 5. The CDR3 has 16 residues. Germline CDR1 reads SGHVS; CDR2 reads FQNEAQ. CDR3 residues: CASSFLTSGRGNEQFF. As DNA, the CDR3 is TGTGCCAGCAGCTTCCTGACTAGCGGGAGGGGGAATGAGCAGTTCTTC.

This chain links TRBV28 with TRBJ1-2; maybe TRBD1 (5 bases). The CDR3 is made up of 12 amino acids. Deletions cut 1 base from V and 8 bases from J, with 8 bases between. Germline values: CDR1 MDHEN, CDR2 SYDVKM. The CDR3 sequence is CASSLLRGGYTF. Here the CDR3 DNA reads TGTGCCAGCAGTTTATTGAGGGGCGGCTACACCTTC.

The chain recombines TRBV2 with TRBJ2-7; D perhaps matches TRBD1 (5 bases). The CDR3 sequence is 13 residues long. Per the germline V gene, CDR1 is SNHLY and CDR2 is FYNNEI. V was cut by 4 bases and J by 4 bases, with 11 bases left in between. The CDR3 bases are TGTGCCAGCAGTGGGGGCGGACCTTACGAGCAGTACTTC. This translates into CASSGGGPYEQYF.

The chain's CDR3 is CASSQPLYDEQFF. The CDR3 DNA is TGCGCCAGCAGCCAACCCCTTTACGATGAGCAGTTCTTC. This sequence joins TRBV4-1 and TRBJ2-1; D not resolved. The CDR3 is 13 amino acids. Trimming pared 2 bases from V and 8 bases from J, leaving 10 bases between. CDR1 and CDR2 from the germline V gene are MGHRA and YSYEKL.

The CDR3 here is CASSFRDIQETQYF. For the CDR3, the DNA is TGTGCCAGCAGCTTCCGGGACATCCAAGAGACCCAGTACTTC. This rearrangement joins TRBV7-9 to TRBJ2-5; D perhaps matches TRBD1 (6 bases). Trimming pared 3 bases from V and 1 base from J, leaving 9 bases between. Germline lookup yields CDR1 SEHNR and CDR2 FQNEAQ (reference sequence). The CDR3 sequence is 14 residues long.

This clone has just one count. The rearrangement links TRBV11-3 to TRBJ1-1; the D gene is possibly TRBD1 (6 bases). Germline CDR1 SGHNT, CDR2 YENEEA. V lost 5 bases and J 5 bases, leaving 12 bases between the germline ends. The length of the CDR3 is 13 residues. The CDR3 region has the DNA TGTGCCAGCAGCCAAAACAGGGTAACTGAAGCTTTCTTT. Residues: CASSQNRVTEAFF.

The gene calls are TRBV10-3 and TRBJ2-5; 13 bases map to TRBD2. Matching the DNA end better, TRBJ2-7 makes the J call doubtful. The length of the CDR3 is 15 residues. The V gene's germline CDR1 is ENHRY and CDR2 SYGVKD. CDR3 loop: CAISGRTSGSGEQYF. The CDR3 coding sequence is TGTGCCATCAGTGGGAGGACTAGCGGGAGTGGCGAGCAGTACTTC.

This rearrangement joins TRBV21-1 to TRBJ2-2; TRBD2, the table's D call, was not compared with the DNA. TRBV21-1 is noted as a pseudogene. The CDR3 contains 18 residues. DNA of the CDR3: TGTGCCAGCAGCAAAAGTATTCCAGCGTCGGAGAACACCGGGGAGCTGTTTTTT. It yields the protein CASSKSIPASENTGELFF.

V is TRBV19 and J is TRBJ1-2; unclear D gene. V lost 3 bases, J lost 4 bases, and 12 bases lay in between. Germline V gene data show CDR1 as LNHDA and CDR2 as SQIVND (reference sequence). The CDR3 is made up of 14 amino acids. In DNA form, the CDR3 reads TGTGCCAGTAGTATCGGAGAGGGCCGCTATGGCTACACCTTC. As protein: CASSIGEGRYGYTF.

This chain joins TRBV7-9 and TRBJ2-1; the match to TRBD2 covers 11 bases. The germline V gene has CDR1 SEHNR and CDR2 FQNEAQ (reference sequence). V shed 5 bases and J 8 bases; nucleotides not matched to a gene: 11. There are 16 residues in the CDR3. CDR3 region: CASSLGQLAGVDEQFF. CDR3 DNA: TGTGCCAGCAGCCTAGGTCAACTAGCGGGAGTAGATGAGCAGTTCTTC.

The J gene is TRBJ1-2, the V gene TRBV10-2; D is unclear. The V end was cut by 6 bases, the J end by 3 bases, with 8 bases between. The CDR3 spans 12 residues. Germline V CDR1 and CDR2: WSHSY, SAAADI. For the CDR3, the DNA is TGCGCCAGCAGCGAAGTGGACTATGGCTACACCTTC. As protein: CASSEVDYGYTF.

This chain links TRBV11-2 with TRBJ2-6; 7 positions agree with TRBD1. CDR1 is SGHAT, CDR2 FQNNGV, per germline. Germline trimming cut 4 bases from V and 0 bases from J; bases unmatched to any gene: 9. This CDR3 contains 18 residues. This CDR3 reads CASSWRTGASSGANVLTF. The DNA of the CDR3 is TGTGCCAGCAGCTGGAGGACAGGCGCTAGCTCTGGGGCCAACGTCCTGACTTTC.

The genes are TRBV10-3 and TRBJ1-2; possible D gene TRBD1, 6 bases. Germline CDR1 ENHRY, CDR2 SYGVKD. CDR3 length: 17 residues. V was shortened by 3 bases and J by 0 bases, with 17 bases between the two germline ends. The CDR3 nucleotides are TGTGCCATCAGTGATTTAAATCAGGGGCCAACTAACTATGGCTACACCTTC. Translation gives CAISDLNQGPTNYGYTF.

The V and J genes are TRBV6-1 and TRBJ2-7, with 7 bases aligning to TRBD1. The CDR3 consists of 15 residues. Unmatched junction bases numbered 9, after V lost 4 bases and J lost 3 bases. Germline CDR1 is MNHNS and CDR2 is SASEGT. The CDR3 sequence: CASSAETGFSYEQYF. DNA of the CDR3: TGTGCCAGCAGTGCTGAGACAGGGTTTAGCTACGAGCAGTACTTC.

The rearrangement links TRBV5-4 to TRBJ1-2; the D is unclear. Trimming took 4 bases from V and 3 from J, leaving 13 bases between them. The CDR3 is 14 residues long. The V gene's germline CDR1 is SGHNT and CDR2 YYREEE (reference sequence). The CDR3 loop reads CASSTYQTHYGYTF. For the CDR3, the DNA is TGTGCCAGCAGCACCTACCAGACCCACTATGGCTACACCTTC. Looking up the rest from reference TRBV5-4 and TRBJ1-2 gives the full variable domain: ETGVTQSPTHLIKTRGQQVTLRCSSQSGHNTVSWYQQALGQGPQFIFQYYREEENGRGNFPPRFSGLQFPNYSSELNVNALELDDSALYLCASSTYQTHYGYTFGSGTRLTVV.

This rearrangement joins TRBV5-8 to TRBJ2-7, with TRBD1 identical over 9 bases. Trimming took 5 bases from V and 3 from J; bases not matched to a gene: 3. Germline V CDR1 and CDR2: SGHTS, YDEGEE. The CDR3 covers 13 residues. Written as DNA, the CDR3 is TGTGCCAGCAGACAGGGGGCTAACTACGAGCAGTACTTC. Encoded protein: CASRQGANYEQYF.

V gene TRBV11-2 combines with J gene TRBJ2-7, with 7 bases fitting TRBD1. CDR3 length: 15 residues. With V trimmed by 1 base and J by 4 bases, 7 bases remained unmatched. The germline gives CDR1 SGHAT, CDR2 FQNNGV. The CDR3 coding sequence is TGTGCCAGCAGCTTAGGTCCCAGGGGGATTTACGAGCAGTACTTC. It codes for CASSLGPRGIYEQYF.

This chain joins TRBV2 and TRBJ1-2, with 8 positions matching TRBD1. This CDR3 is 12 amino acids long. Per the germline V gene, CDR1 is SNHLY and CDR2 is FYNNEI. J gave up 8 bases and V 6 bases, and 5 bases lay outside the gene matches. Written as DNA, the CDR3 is TGTGCCAGCAGAGGACAGGGTTACGGCTACACCTTC. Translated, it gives CASRGQGYGYTF.

In nucleotides, the CDR3 is TGTGCCAGTAGTCCAATCTCGAGACAGACTTACTATGGCTACACCTTC. Translated, it gives CASSPISRQTYYGYTF. The gene calls are TRBV19 and TRBJ1-2, with D tentatively TRBD1 (5 bases). Germline V gene data show CDR1 as LNHDA and CDR2 as SQIVND (reference sequence). With 5 bases removed from V and 3 bases from J, the gap between germline ends came to 19 bases. This CDR3 is 16 amino acids long.